The source of this TCR beta chain is a study of T cell repertoires in cytomegalovirus infection. Study-wide background: CMV infection together with matching HLA type was indicated by public TCR beta signatures. Study-wide points: In two of eight donors, the top clonotype was HLA-C-restricted CMV-specific. Identification of carriers of CMV plus the relevant HLA was achieved through cumulative public TCR beta family frequency.

This clonotype occurred a few times. Its specificity is not known. TCRdb passed the reads through MiXCR, listing each CDR3 protein once. The data contain around 260,000 distinct CDR3 sequences, around 8.7% of them singletons. The CDR3 loop spans 16 amino acids. The germline CDR1 and CDR2 sequences are LNHDA and SQIVND (reference sequence). Trimming cost V 6 bases and J 2 bases; bases outside gene matches: 8. The genes are TRBV19 and TRBJ2-2, with 8 bases aligning to TRBD1. The sample consisted of PBMCs. The TCR originated in a human donor in good health (CMV status not recorded). Some clones in this sample may be carry-over from other donors' samples. The CDR3: CASRPGTGLNTGELFF. Written as DNA, the CDR3 is TGTGCCAGTAGACCAGGGACAGGACTAAACACCGGGGAGCTGTTTTTT.